One sample yielded the 25 T cell receptor beta chains listed below, sequenced in a study of T cells after yellow fever vaccination. In TCRdb, the 5' RACE reads were re-called with MiXCR into one record per CDR3 protein. Among about 220,000 distinct CDR3 sequences listed, 6.7% were seen once. The source material was CD4+ T cells sorted from PBMCs, sampled on the day of the yellow fever booster vaccination. All receptors derive from a man aged 25 to 45 who received the YFV17D yellow fever vaccine.

This clonotype came up many times. The chain carries TRBV28 and TRBJ2-7; 10 bases agree with TRBD2. CDR3 length: 13 residues. In germline, CDR1 is MDHEN, CDR2 SYDVKM. With V trimmed by 10 bases and J by 0 bases, 3 bases remained unmatched. The DNA of the CDR3 is TGTGCCACTCGGACTAGCGGCTCCTACGAGCAGTACTTC. As protein: CATRTSGSYEQYF.

This clonotype has at least ten counts. J is TRBJ2-2 and V is TRBV5-6; 12 bases map to TRBD2. Losses at the gene ends were 1 base for V and 5 bases for J; bases not matched to a gene: 9. Germline V gives CDR1 SGHDT, CDR2 YYEEEE. This CDR3 is 18 amino acids long. In DNA, the CDR3 is TGTGCCAGCAGCTTGCCCGGACTAGCGGGGCTTGGGACCGGGGAGCTGTTTTTT. Translated, it gives CASSLPGLAGLGTGELFF.

The chain employs TRBV20-1 and TRBJ2-2; D may correspond to TRBD1 or TRBD2 (6 bases each). The CDR3 has 14 residues. The V end was cut by 4 bases, the J end by 6 bases, with 15 bases between. Germline loops: CDR1 DFQATT, CDR2 SNEGSKA (reference sequence). The CDR3 here is CSATDPRGAGELFF. For the CDR3, the DNA is TGCAGTGCTACGGATCCTAGGGGGGCCGGGGAGCTGTTTTTT.

This clonotype occurred many times. The chain has TRBV7-9 and TRBJ2-1, with D tentatively TRBD2 (5 bases). V shed 10 bases and J shed 6 bases, with 13 bases lying between them. This CDR3 spans 12 amino acids. The germline V gene encodes CDR1 SEHNR and CDR2 FQNEAQ (reference sequence). The CDR3 DNA reads TGTGCCATTGCGGAGGACCTCAATGAGCAGTTCTTC. It is translated as CAIAEDLNEQFF. The entire variable domain, with the rest obtained from reference TRBV7-9 and TRBJ2-1, is as follows: DTGVSQNPRHKITKRGQNVTFRCDPISEHNRLYWYRQTLGQGPEFLTYFQNEAQLEKSRLLSDRFSAERPKGSFSTLEIQRTEQGDSAMYLCAIAEDLNEQFFGPGTRLTVL.

This chain uses TRBV7-9 with TRBJ1-1, with D unresolved. Germline CDR1 reads SEHNR; CDR2 reads FQNEAQ (reference sequence). This CDR3 is built from 13 residues. Trimming removed 2 bases at V and 5 bases at J, with 9 bases between. The chain's CDR3 is CASSLRVETEAFF. CDR3 nucleotides: TGTGCCAGCAGCTTACGTGTGGAAACTGAAGCTTTCTTT.

This clonotype came up many times. V is TRBV15 and J is TRBJ2-5; TRBD1 might be the D (5 bases). CDR1 is LNHNV and CDR2 is YYDKDF in the germline V gene (reference sequence). The CDR3 loop spans 15 amino acids. The ends were cut back, 1 base at V and 3 bases at J, with 12 bases in the middle. CDR3 protein: CATSRGNRREETQYF. The CDR3 DNA reads TGTGCCACCAGCAGAGGGAACAGGCGAGAAGAGACCCAGTACTTC.

The chain uses TRBV6-5 and TRBJ2-6; TRBD1 agrees at 8 bases. The V segment lost 2 bases and the J segment 1 base; nucleotides outside the gene matches: 7. The CDR3 sequence is 18 residues long. Germline V lookup: CDR1 MNHEY, CDR2 SVGAGI. The CDR3 here is CASSYHPGTGSGANVLTF. As DNA, the CDR3 is TGTGCCAGCAGTTACCACCCCGGGACAGGATCTGGGGCCAACGTCCTGACTTTC.

This chain links TRBV5-4 with TRBJ2-4; tentative D call: TRBD2 (6 bases). CDR3 length: 16 residues. V gave up 5 bases and J gave up 0 bases, with 15 bases separating them. The V gene's germline CDR1 is SGHNT and CDR2 YYREEE (reference sequence). CDR3 DNA: TGTGCCAGCAGTCCAACAGCCGGGGGAGCCAAAAACATTCAGTACTTC. It yields the protein CASSPTAGGAKNIQYF.

This clonotype came up many times. The V gene is TRBV24-1, the J gene TRBJ1-1, with D hard to call. The length of the CDR3 is 12 residues. V was pared by 9 bases and J by 7 bases, with 14 bases between. Germline V gives CDR1 KGHDR, CDR2 SFDVKD. CDR3 loop: CATADLLGEAFF. The CDR3 DNA sequence: TGTGCCACCGCCGACCTTTTGGGTGAAGCTTTCTTT.

This clonotype was seen many times. The V call is TRBV6-4, the J call TRBJ2-2, with D hard to call. The V gene lost 4 bases and the J gene lost 4 bases, with 7 bases spanning the gap. This CDR3 is 13 amino acids long. CDR1 is MRHNA and CDR2 is SNTAGT in the germline V gene. CDR3 sequence: CASSVQPTGELFF. In DNA form, the CDR3 reads TGTGCCAGCAGTGTCCAGCCCACCGGGGAGCTGTTTTTT.

Only a few counts were recorded for this clonotype. This sequence joins TRBV15 and TRBJ2-1; 8 bases match TRBD2. Germline V gene sequence: CDR1 LNHNV, CDR2 YYDKDF (reference sequence). V dropped 4 bases and J dropped 4; count of bases not matched to a gene: 12. There are 17 residues in the CDR3. The CDR3 DNA is TGTGCCACCAGCAAGGTTATCCGGCGGGGGGATTACAATGAGCAGTTCTTC. Protein product: CATSKVIRRGDYNEQFF.

The chain employs TRBV20-1 and TRBJ2-5; D may correspond to TRBD1 or TRBD2 (5 bases each). V lost 5 bases to trimming and J lost 3 bases, with 13 bases between them. The CDR3 totals 13 residues. CDR1 is DFQATT, CDR2 SNEGSKA, per germline (reference sequence). The CDR3 sequence is CSAWDGGKETQYF. The CDR3 DNA is TGCAGTGCTTGGGACGGTGGAAAAGAGACCCAGTACTTC.

The CDR3 is CASSQGEANYEQYF. For the CDR3, the DNA is TGCGCCAGCAGCCAAGGGGAGGCGAACTACGAGCAGTACTTC. This sequence joins TRBV4-1 and TRBJ2-7, with a possible D match to TRBD2 (6 bases). The CDR3 loop spans 14 amino acids. CDR1 and CDR2 (germline): MGHRA, YSYEKL. Trimming left V 1 base short and J 3 bases short, with 10 bases between.

The V gene is TRBV30, the J gene TRBJ1-2; 7 bases match TRBD1. The V gene end was trimmed by 3 bases and the J gene end by 5 bases; junction bases not matched to a gene: 6. The germline CDR1 and CDR2 sequences are GTSNPN and SVGIG (reference sequence). The CDR3 has 13 residues. As DNA, the CDR3 is TGTGCCTGGAGACCCGGGACAGCGTATGGCTACACCTTC. Translated: CAWRPGTAYGYTF.

This clonotype was counted a few times. The chain has TRBV12-3 or TRBV12-4 and TRBJ2-3; D call uncertain. There are 13 residues in the CDR3. Trimming removed 4 bases from V and 0 bases from J, with 5 bases in between. The CDR3 is CASSSQSTDTQYF. CDR3 nucleotide sequence: TGTGCCAGCAGTTCCCAAAGCACAGATACGCAGTATTTT.

This clonotype has more than one count but fewer than ten. The chain links TRBV12-3 or TRBV12-4 to TRBJ1-1, with D perhaps TRBD1 (5 bases). This CDR3 has 15 residues. V was shortened by 3 bases and J by 0 bases, with 11 bases between the two germline ends. The CDR3 is CASSFFGAMNTEAFF. CDR3 coding DNA: TGTGCCAGCAGTTTCTTTGGGGCCATGAACACTGAAGCTTTCTTT.

This clonotype appeared many times. The chain carries TRBV29-1 and TRBJ1-1; D is undetermined. This CDR3 contains 13 residues. CDR1 and CDR2 (germline): SQVTM, ANQGSEA. V lost 7 bases and J lost 1, with 13 bases in between. The CDR3 spells CSAKPPGNTEAFF. For the CDR3, the DNA is TGCAGCGCCAAACCCCCGGGGAACACTGAAGCTTTCTTT.

Only a few counts were recorded for this clonotype. The chain uses TRBV6-2 or TRBV6-3 and TRBJ1-5; no clear D gene. Between the trimmed V and J ends, which lost 4 bases and 16 bases, there was a span of 20 bases. The germline gives CDR1 MNHEY, CDR2 SVGEGT. The CDR3 covers 13 residues. As DNA, the CDR3 is TGTGCCAGCAGTTTACTGCAGGCGACGCCTAAACATTTT. This encodes CASSLLQATPKHF.

This clonotype was seen repeatedly, ten times or more. The J gene is TRBJ2-3, the V gene TRBV7-2, with D perhaps TRBD1 or TRBD2 (5 bases each). V lost 5 bases, J lost 3 bases, and 15 bases lay in between. The germline CDR1 and CDR2 sequences are SGHTA and FQGNSA. This CDR3 has 15 amino acids. The CDR3 sequence: CASSLVGGRTDTQYF. In DNA, the CDR3 is TGTGCCAGCAGCCTAGTTGGGGGACGGACAGATACGCAGTATTTT. The whole variable domain, filled in from reference TRBV7-2 and TRBJ2-3, reads GAGVSQSPSNKVTEKGKDVELRCDPISGHTALYWYRQSLGQGLEFLIYFQGNSAPDKSGLPSDRFSAERTGGSVSTLTIQRTQQEDSAVYLCASSLVGGRTDTQYFGPGTRLTVL.

In this sample, this clonotype turned up a few times. V usage is TRBV5-1 and J usage is TRBJ2-1, with D possibly TRBD2 on 5 matching bases. V gave up 0 bases and J gave up 4 bases, with 8 bases separating them. From germline, CDR1 is SGHRS and CDR2 YFSETQ. This CDR3 region has 14 residues. This CDR3 is CASSLERGYNEQFF. CDR3 DNA: TGCGCCAGCAGCTTGGAACGGGGATACAATGAGCAGTTCTTC.

This clonotype was detected many times. V is TRBV15 and J is TRBJ2-3; D call uncertain. The V gene's germline CDR1 is LNHNV and CDR2 YYDKDF (reference sequence). Trimming removed 5 bases at V and 4 bases at J, with 4 bases between. This CDR3 is built from 11 residues. The CDR3 DNA is TGTGCCACCAGCTTCGCAGATACGCAGTATTTT. As protein: CATSFADTQYF.

In this sample, this clonotype turned up many times. The rearrangement joins TRBV12-3 or TRBV12-4 to TRBJ1-5; 8 bases are a match to TRBD1. This CDR3 has 14 residues. The junction had 2 bases not matched to a gene; V was cut back by 3 bases and J by 4 bases. CDR3: CASSLGQVNQPQHF. The DNA for the CDR3 is TGTGCCAGCAGTTTGGGACAGGTTAATCAGCCCCAGCATTTT.

The chain recombines TRBV6-5 with TRBJ2-7; D might be TRBD2 (6 bases). V was cut by 2 bases and J by 1 base, with 12 bases left in between. CDR1 and CDR2 from the germline V gene are MNHEY and SVGAGI. This CDR3 is built from 15 residues. The chain's CDR3 is CASSYLYSGSYEQYF. The CDR3 DNA sequence: TGTGCCAGCAGTTACCTTTACAGCGGGTCCTACGAGCAGTACTTC.

This clonotype was detected only a few times. The V gene is TRBV20-1, the J gene TRBJ2-5; 8 bases match TRBD2. Germline trimming cut 8 bases from V and 7 bases from J; bases unmatched to any gene: 12. The V gene's germline CDR1 is DFQATT and CDR2 SNEGSKA (reference sequence). CDR3 length: 13 residues. Here the CDR3 reads CSPDGGAGGTQYF. The CDR3 region has the DNA TGCAGTCCCGACGGAGGGGCGGGAGGGACCCAGTACTTC.

This clonotype came up a few times. This rearrangement joins TRBV20-1 to TRBJ2-7, with TRBD2 matching 13 bases. This CDR3 is 18 amino acids long. Germline V gives CDR1 DFQATT, CDR2 SNEGSKA (reference sequence). Germline trimming cut 6 bases from V and 0 bases from J; bases unmatched to any gene: 14. CDR3 amino acids: CSAETSGRVPVSSYEQYF. DNA for the CDR3: TGCAGTGCCGAAACTAGCGGGAGGGTCCCCGTGTCCTCCTACGAGCAGTACTTC.